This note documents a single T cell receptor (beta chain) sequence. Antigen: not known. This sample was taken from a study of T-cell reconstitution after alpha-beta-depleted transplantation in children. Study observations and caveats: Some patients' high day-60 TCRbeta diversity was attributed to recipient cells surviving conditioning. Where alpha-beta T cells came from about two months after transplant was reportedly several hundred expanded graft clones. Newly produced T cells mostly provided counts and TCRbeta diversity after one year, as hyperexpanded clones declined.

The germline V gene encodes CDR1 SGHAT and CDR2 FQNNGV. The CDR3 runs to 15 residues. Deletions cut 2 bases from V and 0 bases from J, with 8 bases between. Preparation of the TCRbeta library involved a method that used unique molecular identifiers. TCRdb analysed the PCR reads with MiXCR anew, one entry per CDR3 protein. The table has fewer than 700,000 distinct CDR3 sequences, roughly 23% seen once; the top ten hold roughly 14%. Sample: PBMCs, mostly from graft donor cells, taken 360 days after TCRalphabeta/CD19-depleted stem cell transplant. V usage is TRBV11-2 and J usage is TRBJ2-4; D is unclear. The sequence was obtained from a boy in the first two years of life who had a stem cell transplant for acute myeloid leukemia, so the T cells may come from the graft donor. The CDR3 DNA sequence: TGTGCCAGCAGCTTACATCCTGGAGCCAAAAACATTCAGTACTTC. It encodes CASSLHPGAKNIQYF.